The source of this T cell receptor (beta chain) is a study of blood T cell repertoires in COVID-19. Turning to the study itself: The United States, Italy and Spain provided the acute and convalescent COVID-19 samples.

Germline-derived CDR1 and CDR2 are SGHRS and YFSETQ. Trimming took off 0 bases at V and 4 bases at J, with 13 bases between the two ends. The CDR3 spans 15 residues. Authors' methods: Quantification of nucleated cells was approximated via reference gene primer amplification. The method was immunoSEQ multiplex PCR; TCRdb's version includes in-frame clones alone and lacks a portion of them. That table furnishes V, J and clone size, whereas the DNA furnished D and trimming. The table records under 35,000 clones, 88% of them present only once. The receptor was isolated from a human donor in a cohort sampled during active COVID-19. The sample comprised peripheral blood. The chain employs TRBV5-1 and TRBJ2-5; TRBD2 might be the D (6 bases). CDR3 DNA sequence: TGCGCCAGCAGCTTGGCCGCCGGGAGCTTAGAGACCCAGTACTTC. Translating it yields CASSLAAGSLETQYF.